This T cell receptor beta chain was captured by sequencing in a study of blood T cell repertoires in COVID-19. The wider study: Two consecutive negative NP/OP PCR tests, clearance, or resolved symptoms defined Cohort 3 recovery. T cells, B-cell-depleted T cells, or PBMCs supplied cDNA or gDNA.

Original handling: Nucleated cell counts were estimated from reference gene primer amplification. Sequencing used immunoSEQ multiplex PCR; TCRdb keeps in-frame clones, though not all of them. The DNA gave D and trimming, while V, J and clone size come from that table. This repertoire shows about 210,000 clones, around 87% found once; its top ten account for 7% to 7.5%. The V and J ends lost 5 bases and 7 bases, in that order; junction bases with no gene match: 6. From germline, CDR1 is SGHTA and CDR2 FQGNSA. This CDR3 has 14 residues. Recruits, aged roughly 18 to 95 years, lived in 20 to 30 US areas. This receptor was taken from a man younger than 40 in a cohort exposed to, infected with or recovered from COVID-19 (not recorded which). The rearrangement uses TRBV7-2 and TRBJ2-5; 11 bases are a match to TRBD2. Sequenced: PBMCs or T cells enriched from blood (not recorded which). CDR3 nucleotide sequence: TGTGCCAGCAGCAATAGCGGGAGGGCCGGGACCCAGTACTTC. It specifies CASSNSGRAGTQYF.